These T cell receptor beta chains were read from a single sample in a study of OX40 agonist ivuxolimab in advanced cancers. Some clones are missing from TCRdb's copy, which holds only in-frame ones; the method was immunoSEQ multiplex PCR. The table includes tens of thousands of clones, approximately 89% detected once. Sequenced material: CD4+ or CD8+ T cells sorted from blood, taken in a trial of the OX40 agonist ivuxolimab. The receptors derive from an adult with an advanced solid tumor such as melanoma, head and neck, liver or kidney cancer. The conserved cysteine and the conserved F or W are not part of the CDR3 here.

J,V,CDR3
TRBJ1-1,TRBV27,ASSRRLRDRMDTEAF
TRBJ2-4,TRBV7-2,ASSPFLTGKNIQY
TRBJ1-5,TRBV28,ASSSTAQPQH
TRBJ2-2,TRBV7-2,ASSFGRGDTGELF
TRBJ2-1,TRBV19,ASSTDRGASYNEQF
TRBJ2-3,TRBV21-1,ASSKVSPGRQISTDTQY
TRBJ1-2,TRBV11-2,ASSSPLSGAHGYT
TRBJ1-2,TRBV6-5,ASSWTGGTRGYT
TRBJ2-1,TRBV7-9,ASSPLKRYSYNEQF
TRBJ2-7,TRBV15,ATSRASGPRTYEQY